This TCR beta chain derives from a study of regulatory T cells in long-lasting Graves disease. Study results and limitations: Lower TCR diversity characterized persistent Graves' patients relative to newly diagnosed patients. There was favoring of TRBV28, TRBJ1-2 and TRBJ2-5 in persistent disease.

Germline assignment: CDR1 SGHVS and CDR2 FNYEAQ. There are 12 residues in the CDR3. V was trimmed by 5 bases and J by 1 base, leaving 6 bases between them. Time point specified: persistent/refractory GD, antithyroid drugs over 5 years with positive TRAb. Following extraction of RNA from PBMCs, that RNA was used to make the TCR library. Remarks on this clonotype: Its specificity is unknown.

Both iRepertoire HTBI primers and Arm-PCR of CDR3 regions were used to build the TCR beta libraries. TCRdb re-analysed the multiplex PCR reads in MiXCR, keeping a single row per CDR3 protein. The sample comprises around 430,000 distinct CDR3 sequences, approximately 22% of which are singletons, and roughly 14% rests with the top ten. This chain links TRBV7-6 with TRBJ2-7, with D unresolved. The sequencing used peripheral blood mononuclear cells (PBMCs), collected when the disease was refractory, from a patient treated with antithyroid drugs. The clonotype was recovered from a female donor with Graves disease. CDR3: CASSARSYEQYF. The DNA for the CDR3 is TGTGCCAGCAGCGCGCGTTCCTACGAGCAGTACTTC.